Listed below are T cell receptor beta chains from one sample, sequenced in a study of T cell responses to AZD1222 COVID-19 vaccine. The table came from immunoSEQ multiplex PCR; TCRdb's copy has only in-frame clones and leaves some out. The sample has some 120,000 clones, roughly nine tenths seen once. The specimen was peripheral blood, collected 28 days after the second AZD1222 dose. The receptor set was obtained from an adult who received the AZD1222 COVID-19 vaccine. Each CDR3 is given without its conserved first and last residue.

V gene: TRBV28
CDR3 length: 9
CDR3 protein: ASSERGKLF

V gene: TRBV10-3
CDR3 length: 12
CDR3 protein: AISEEGGPYGYT

V gene: TRBV28
CDR3 length: 12
CDR3 protein: ASSLGGLIYGYT

V gene: TRBV7-8
CDR3 length: 15
CDR3 protein: ASSFGTGKRGNQPQH

V gene: TRBV27
CDR3 length: 11
CDR3 protein: ASSLGQGSPQH

V gene: TRBV7-8
CDR3 length: 14
CDR3 protein: ASSPYLGGPRETQY

V gene: TRBV15
CDR3 length: 13
CDR3 protein: ATSTQTGANEKLF

V gene: TRBV27
CDR3 length: 13
CDR3 protein: ASSFTGTGFYEQY

V gene: TRBV6-2/TRBV6-3
CDR3 length: 14
CDR3 protein: ASSYVATVPYNEQF

V gene: TRBV27
CDR3 length: 12
CDR3 protein: ASSLGSYQETQY

V gene: TRBV23-1
CDR3 length: 10
CDR3 protein: ASSDCVDTQY

V gene: TRBV6-5
CDR3 length: 11
CDR3 protein: ASSSTSKRKQF

V gene: TRBV10-3
CDR3 length: 12
CDR3 protein: AISESGDFYEQY

V gene: TRBV4-2
CDR3 length: 10
CDR3 protein: ASSPGPVGYT

V gene: TRBV27
CDR3 length: 12
CDR3 protein: ASSHDRDATEAF

V gene: TRBV2
CDR3 length: 11
CDR3 protein: ASSGERGYGYT